The 19 T cell receptor beta chains presented below share a single source sample, sequenced in a study of blood T cell repertoires in COVID-19. Libraries were prepared by immunoSEQ multiplex PCR; TCRdb keeps only in-frame clonotypes and omits some of them. The table has roughly 180,000 clones, roughly nine tenths seen once. The sequencing input was PBMCs or T cells enriched from blood (not recorded which). The receptors come from a woman in her twenties or thirties who had recovered from COVID-19.

The genes are TRBV11-3 and TRBJ2-1, with D maybe TRBD2 (6 bases). The CDR3 is 14 amino acids. Germline V gene data show CDR1 as SGHNT and CDR2 as YENEEA. V lost 5 bases to trimming and J lost 5 bases, with 13 bases between them. CDR3: CASSGRLGDNEQFF. The CDR3 region has the DNA TGTGCCAGCAGCGGCCGACTAGGCGACAATGAGCAGTTCTTC. Complete variable domain (other parts from reference TRBV11-3 and TRBJ2-1): EAGVVQSPRYKIIEKKQPVAFWCNPISGHNTLYWYLQNLGQGPELLIRYENEEAVDDSQLPKDRFSAERLKGVDSTLKIQPAELGDSAVYLCASSGRLGDNEQFFGPGTRLTVL.

The V and J genes are TRBV2 and TRBJ1-1; 8 bases map to TRBD1. V dropped 3 bases and J dropped 6; count of bases not matched to a gene: 6. The CDR3 is 14 residues long. Germline CDR1 is SNHLY and CDR2 is FYNNEI. The CDR3 spells CASSDRRGHAEAFF. CDR3 DNA: TGTGCCAGCAGTGATCGCAGGGGGCATGCTGAAGCTTTCTTT.

CDR3 in amino acids: CASSILQESTDTQYF. The CDR3 region has the DNA TGTGCCAGTAGTATTTTACAGGAGAGCACAGATACGCAGTATTTT. The chain combines TRBV19 with TRBJ2-3; perhaps TRBD1 as D (5 bases). The CDR3 sequence is 15 residues long. The germline V gene has CDR1 LNHDA and CDR2 SQIVND (reference sequence). The V end was cut by 3 bases, the J end by 0 bases, with 10 bases between. Complete variable domain (other parts from reference TRBV19 and TRBJ2-3): DGGITQSPKYLFRKEGQNVTLSCEQNLNHDAMYWYRQDPGQGLRLIYYSQIVNDFQKGDIAEGYSVSREKKESFPLTVTSAQKNPTAFYLCASSILQESTDTQYFGPGTRLTVL.

The rearrangement links TRBV5-1 to TRBJ2-1, with D possibly being TRBD2 (7 bases). Trimming removed 4 bases from V and 10 bases from J, with 27 bases in between. Germline CDR1 and CDR2: SGHRS and YFSETQ. The CDR3 is 17 residues long. CDR3 in amino acids: CASSPSTGRVFLGEQFF. Written as DNA, the CDR3 is TGCGCCAGCAGCCCCTCAACAGGGAGGGTCTTTCTGGGCGAGCAGTTCTTC.

The rearrangement joins TRBV30 to TRBJ2-7, with a possible D match to TRBD1 (5 bases). Germline CDR1 is GTSNPN and CDR2 is SVGIG (reference sequence). This CDR3 has 13 amino acids. V was pared by 2 bases and J by 3 bases, with 11 bases between. The CDR3 nucleotides are TGTGCCTGGAGTTTCGTGGACAACTACGAGCAGTACTTC. This sequence encodes CAWSFVDNYEQYF.

The V gene is TRBV30, the J gene TRBJ2-7; TRBD2 matches 10 bases. Germline V gene sequence: CDR1 GTSNPN, CDR2 SVGIG (reference sequence). The CDR3 is 13 residues long. The V and J ends lost 5 bases and 2 bases, in that order; junction bases with no gene match: 3. CDR3 in amino acids: CAWSSGRAYEQYF. The CDR3 DNA is TGTGCCTGGTCCAGCGGGAGGGCCTACGAGCAGTACTTC.

The chain employs TRBV7-3 and TRBJ2-7; 8 nucleotides line up with TRBD1. Germline V CDR1 and CDR2: SGHTA, FQGTGA. The CDR3 totals 14 residues. After removal of 4 bases from V and 0 bases from J, the junction contained 2 bases not matched to a gene. The CDR3 DNA reads as TGTGCCAGCAGCTCCGGACAGGGCTCCTACGAGCAGTACTTC. This gives the protein CASSSGQGSYEQYF.

The gene calls are TRBV19 and TRBJ2-2; TRBD2 is a possible D gene (5 bases). CDR1 and CDR2 from the germline V gene are LNHDA and SQIVND (reference sequence). The CDR3 extends over 14 amino acids. The V end was cut by 5 bases, the J end by 1 base, with 8 bases between. The chain's CDR3 is CASSFGVNTGELFF. The CDR3 nucleotides are TGTGCCAGTAGTTTCGGGGTGAACACCGGGGAGCTGTTTTTT.

Turning to this clone: This may arise from a read error, as a much more abundant clone is one base away. Other nucleotide sequences from this sample produce the same CDR3. The chain links TRBV7-3 to TRBJ2-5; no definite D call. Germline V CDR1 and CDR2: SGHTA, FQGTGA. This CDR3 spans 12 amino acids. Trimming took off 5 bases at V and 5 bases at J, with 9 bases between the two ends. The CDR3 sequence is CASSASGETQYF. CDR3 nucleotide sequence: TGTGCCAGCAGCGCCTCCGGGGAGACCCAGTACTTC.

V usage is TRBV11-3 and J usage is TRBJ2-5; no clear D. CDR1 SGHNT and CDR2 YENEEA come from the germline V gene. V was pared by 5 bases and J by 5 bases, with 15 bases between. The CDR3 has 14 residues. CDR3 protein: CASSESTLEETQYF. CDR3 in DNA: TGTGCCAGCAGCGAAAGCACCTTGGAGGAGACCCAGTACTTC.

V is TRBV7-3 and J is TRBJ2-5; the D gene is possibly TRBD1 (5 bases). Trimming removed 3 bases at V and 3 bases at J, with 8 bases between. CDR1 is SGHTA, CDR2 FQGTGA, per germline. CDR3 size: 13 residues. The CDR3 coding sequence is TGTGCCAGCAGCTTGGGGCAGGAAGAGACCCAGTACTTC. Translating gives CASSLGQEETQYF.

The chain employs TRBV7-2 and TRBJ1-2; 9 positions agree with TRBD1. With 1 base clipped from V and 4 bases from J, the junction kept 4 bases outside the gene matches. The CDR3 is 15 amino acids. In germline, CDR1 is SGHTA, CDR2 FQGNSA. For the CDR3, the DNA is TGTGCCAGCAGCTTAGAGGGACAGGGCGCCTATGGCTACACCTTC. Translation: CASSLEGQGAYGYTF.

This sequence joins TRBV19 and TRBJ1-2; tentative D call: TRBD1 (6 bases). The CDR3 length is 16 residues. V was trimmed by 3 bases and J by 7 bases, leaving 21 bases between them. Germline CDR1 reads LNHDA; CDR2 reads SQIVND (reference sequence). The CDR3 spells CASSILSWDTGRGYTF. CDR3 DNA sequence: TGTGCCAGTAGTATTTTATCGTGGGACACCGGACGTGGCTACACCTTC.

The CDR3, as DNA: TGTGCCAGCAGCCCACTCGCTAGCGGGGGGTCCTACAATGAGCAGTTCTTC. Amino acids: CASSPLASGGSYNEQFF. V and J are TRBV7-3 and TRBJ2-1; TRBD2 matches at 11 bases. This CDR3 is built from 17 residues. Germline loops: CDR1 SGHTA, CDR2 FQGTGA. With V trimmed by 5 bases and J by 1 base, 7 bases remained unmatched.

This chain uses TRBV6-6 with TRBJ2-7; TRBD2 matches 10 bases. The ends lost 5 bases at V and 0 bases at J; junction bases unmatched: 16. The CDR3 extends over 19 amino acids. Germline values: CDR1 MNHNY, CDR2 SVGAGI (reference sequence). CDR3 residues: CASSPRPLSSGRSSYEQYF. CDR3 nucleotides: TGTGCCAGCAGTCCCCGCCCCCTTTCTAGCGGGAGAAGCTCCTACGAGCAGTACTTC.

V gene TRBV19 combines with J gene TRBJ1-6; D is uncertain. CDR1 LNHDA and CDR2 SQIVND come from the germline V gene (reference sequence). With 3 bases removed from V and 6 bases from J, the gap between germline ends came to 9 bases. CDR3 size: 14 residues. In nucleotides, the CDR3 is TGTGCCAGTAGTATGGTTGGGCGTAATTCACCCCTCCACTTT. It translates to CASSMVGRNSPLHF.

This chain connects TRBV4-2 to TRBJ2-5, with a tentative D call TRBD2 (6 bases). The CDR3 extends over 14 amino acids. Per germline, CDR1 LGHNA and CDR2 YNFKEQ. V lost 1 base and J 3 bases, leaving 9 bases between the germline ends. The CDR3 DNA follows: TGTGCCAGCAGCCAAGTTGGGGGGAAAGAGACCCAGTACTTC. It is translated as CASSQVGGKETQYF.

The rearrangement uses TRBV21-1 and TRBJ2-6; the table's TRBD1 call for D was not verified on the DNA. TRBV21-1 is described as a pseudogene. This CDR3 region has 20 residues. Here the CDR3 DNA reads TGTGCCAGCAGCATATTTGATAGAGGGCAGGGGGCGGCTGGGGCCAACGTCCTGACTTTC. Translated, it gives CASSIFDRGQGAAGANVLTF.

The V and J genes are TRBV14 and TRBJ1-2; TRBD1 aligns across 8 bases. The CDR3 is 14 amino acids. J was trimmed by 2 bases and V by 2 bases; bases with no gene match: 1. The germline CDR1 and CDR2 sequences are SGHDN and FVKESK. The CDR3 nucleotides are TGTGCCAGCAGCCAAAGGACAGGGAACTATGGCTACACCTTC. Its protein product is CASSQRTGNYGYTF.